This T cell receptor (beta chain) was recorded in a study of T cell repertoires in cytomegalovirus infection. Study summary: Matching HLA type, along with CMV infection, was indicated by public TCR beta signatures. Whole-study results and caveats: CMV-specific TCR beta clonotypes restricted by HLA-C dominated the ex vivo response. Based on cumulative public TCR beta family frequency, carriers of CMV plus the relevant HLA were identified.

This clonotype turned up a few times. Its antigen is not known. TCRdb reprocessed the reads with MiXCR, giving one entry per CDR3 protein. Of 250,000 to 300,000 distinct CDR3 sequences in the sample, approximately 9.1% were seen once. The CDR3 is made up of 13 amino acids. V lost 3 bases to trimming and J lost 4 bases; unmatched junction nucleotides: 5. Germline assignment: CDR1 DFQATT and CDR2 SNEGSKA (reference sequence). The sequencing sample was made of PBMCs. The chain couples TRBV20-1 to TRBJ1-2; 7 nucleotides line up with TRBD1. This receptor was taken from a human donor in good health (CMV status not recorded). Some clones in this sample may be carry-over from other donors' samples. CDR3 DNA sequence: TGCAGTGCTAGTCTAGGGGGCAGCTATGGCTACACCTTC. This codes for CSASLGGSYGYTF.